This T cell receptor beta chain was retrieved from a study of blood T cells in healthy people across ages. Background on the study: Per two T cells, about one barcoded beta molecule was captured through template switching.

General study points: The donors' CMV status was not determined, possibly confounding changes in expanded clonotypes.

Primed by a sample-barcoded 5' primer and a J-beta primer mix, a second PCR proceeded for roughly 6 to 12 cycles. Carrying 12 random nucleotides, a template-switch adaptor labeled each individual cDNA molecule. MiXCR, run by TCRdb on the 5' RACE reads, gives a single entry per CDR3 protein. The top ten hold roughly 24% of the sample, which has 780,000 or so distinct CDR3 sequences, about 61% seen once. The CDR3 has 14 amino acids. About this clonotype itself: The target antigen is unknown.

The rearrangement uses TRBV21-1 and TRBJ2-7; TRBD1, the D gene given by the table, was not confirmed from the DNA. TRBV21-1 is designated a pseudogene. Sequencing input: blood. This TCR came from a man in his forties in good health. CDR3 DNA: TGTGCCAGCAGCATCCGGGACAACTCCTACGCGCAGTACTTC. Encoded protein: CASSIRDNSYAQYF.